This entry lists 4 T cell receptor beta chains sequenced from one sample in a study of chemoradiotherapy in HPV16-positive cancers. Only in-frame clones appear in the TCRdb table, and some are missing; sequencing was by immunoSEQ multiplex PCR. The table includes roughly 6,900 clones, over 75% detected once. This sample was taken from a patient who underwent chemoradiotherapy. The receptors shown here come from a human donor with HPV-associated anogenital cancer.

The rearrangement joins TRBV10-3 to TRBJ1-1; a possible D gene is TRBD1 (5 bases). V shed 0 bases and J shed 1 base, with 9 bases lying between them. This CDR3 is built from 15 residues. The germline V gene has CDR1 ENHRY and CDR2 SYGVKD. The CDR3 loop is CAISESLGENTEAFF. The CDR3, as DNA: TGTGCCATCAGTGAGTCACTGGGGGAGAACACTGAAGCTTTCTTT.

The chain has TRBV14 and TRBJ2-7; D uncertain. This CDR3 has 11 residues. CDR1 is SGHDN, CDR2 FVKESK, per germline. Trimming took 8 bases from V and 5 from J, leaving 10 bases between them. The CDR3 loop reads CASPKRHEQYF. In DNA form, the CDR3 reads TGTGCCAGCCCTAAGAGACACGAGCAGTACTTC.

This chain links TRBV4-2 with TRBJ1-3; D is ambiguous. Trimming left V 0 bases short and J 7 bases short, with 7 bases between. The CDR3 is made up of 13 amino acids. Germline values: CDR1 LGHNA, CDR2 YNFKEQ. The CDR3 nucleotides read TGTGCCAGCAGCCAAGATGCCGGGAACACCATATATTTT. Translation gives CASSQDAGNTIYF.

This chain joins TRBV6-6 and TRBJ2-7, with D unclear. Germline CDR1 MNHNY, CDR2 SVGAGI (reference sequence). Trimming pared 5 bases from V and 0 bases from J, leaving 11 bases between. The CDR3 has 14 residues. CDR3 loop: CASSTQTSSYEQYF. CDR3 nucleotides: TGTGCCAGCAGTACACAGACAAGCTCCTACGAGCAGTACTTC.